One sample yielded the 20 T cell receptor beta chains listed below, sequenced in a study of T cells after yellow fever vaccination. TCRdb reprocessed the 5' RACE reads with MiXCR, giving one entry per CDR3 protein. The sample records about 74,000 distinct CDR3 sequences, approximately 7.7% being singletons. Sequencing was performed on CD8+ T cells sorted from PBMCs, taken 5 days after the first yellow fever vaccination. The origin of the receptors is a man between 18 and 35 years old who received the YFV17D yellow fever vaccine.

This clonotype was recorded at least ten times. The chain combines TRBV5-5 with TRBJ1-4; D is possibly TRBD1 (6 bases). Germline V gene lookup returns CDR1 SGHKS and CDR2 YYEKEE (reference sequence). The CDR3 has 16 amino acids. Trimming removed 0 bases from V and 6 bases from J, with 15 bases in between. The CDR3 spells CASSLAPGRGDEKLFF. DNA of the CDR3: TGTGCCAGCAGCTTGGCTCCAGGCAGGGGTGATGAAAAACTGTTTTTT.

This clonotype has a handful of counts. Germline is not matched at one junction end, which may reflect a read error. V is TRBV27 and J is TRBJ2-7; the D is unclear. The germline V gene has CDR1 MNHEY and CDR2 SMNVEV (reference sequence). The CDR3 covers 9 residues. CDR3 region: CASTATGCF. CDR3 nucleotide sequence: TGTGCCAGCACCGCGACCGGGTGCTTC.

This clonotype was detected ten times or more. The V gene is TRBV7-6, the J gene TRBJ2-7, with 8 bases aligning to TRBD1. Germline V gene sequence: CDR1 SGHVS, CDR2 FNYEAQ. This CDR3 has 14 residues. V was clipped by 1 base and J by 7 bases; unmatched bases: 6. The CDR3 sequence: CASSLGQGLEEQYF. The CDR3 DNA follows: TGTGCCAGCAGCTTAGGACAGGGGCTGGAAGAGCAGTACTTC.

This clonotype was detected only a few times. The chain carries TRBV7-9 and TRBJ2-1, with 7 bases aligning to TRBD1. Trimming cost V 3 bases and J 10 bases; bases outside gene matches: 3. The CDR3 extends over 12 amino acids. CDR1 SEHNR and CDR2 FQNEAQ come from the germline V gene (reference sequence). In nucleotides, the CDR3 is TGTGCCAGCAGCTTGGGGACAGACGAGCAGTTCTTC. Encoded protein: CASSLGTDEQFF.

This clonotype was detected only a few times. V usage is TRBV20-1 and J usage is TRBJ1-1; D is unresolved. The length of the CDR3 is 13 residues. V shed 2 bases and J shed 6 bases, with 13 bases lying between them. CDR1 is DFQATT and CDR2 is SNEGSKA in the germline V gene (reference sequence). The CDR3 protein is CSARTPQRAEAFF. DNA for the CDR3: TGCAGTGCTAGAACCCCCCAGCGCGCTGAAGCTTTCTTT.

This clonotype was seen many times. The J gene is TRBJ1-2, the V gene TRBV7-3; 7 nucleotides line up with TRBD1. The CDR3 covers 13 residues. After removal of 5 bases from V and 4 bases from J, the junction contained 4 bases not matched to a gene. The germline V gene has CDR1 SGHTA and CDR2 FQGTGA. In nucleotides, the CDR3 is TGTGCCAGCAGCGGAGGGACAGTCTATGGCTACACCTTC. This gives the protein CASSGGTVYGYTF.

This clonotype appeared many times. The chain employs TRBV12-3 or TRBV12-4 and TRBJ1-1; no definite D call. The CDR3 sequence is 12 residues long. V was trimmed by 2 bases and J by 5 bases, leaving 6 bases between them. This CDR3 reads CASSLPLTEAFF. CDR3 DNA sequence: TGTGCCAGCAGTTTACCCCTAACTGAAGCTTTCTTT.

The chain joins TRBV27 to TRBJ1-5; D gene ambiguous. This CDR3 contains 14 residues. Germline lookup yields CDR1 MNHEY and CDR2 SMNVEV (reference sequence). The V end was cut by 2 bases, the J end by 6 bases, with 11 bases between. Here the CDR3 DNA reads TGTGCCAGCAGTTTAAGTGCCGGTATTCAGCCCCAGCATTTT. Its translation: CASSLSAGIQPQHF.

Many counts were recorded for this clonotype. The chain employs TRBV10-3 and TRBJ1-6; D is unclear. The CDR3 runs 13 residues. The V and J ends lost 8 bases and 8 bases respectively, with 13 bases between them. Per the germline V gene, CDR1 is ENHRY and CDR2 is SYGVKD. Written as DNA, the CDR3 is TGTGCCATCGGTACGGAAGGTTATTCACCCCTCCACTTT. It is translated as CAIGTEGYSPLHF.

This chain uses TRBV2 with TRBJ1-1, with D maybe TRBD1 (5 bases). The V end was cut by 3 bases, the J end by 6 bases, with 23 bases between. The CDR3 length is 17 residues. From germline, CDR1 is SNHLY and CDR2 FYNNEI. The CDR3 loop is CASSDRRPQVHGAEAFF. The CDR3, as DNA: TGTGCCAGCAGTGATCGCCGCCCACAGGTCCATGGGGCTGAAGCTTTCTTT.

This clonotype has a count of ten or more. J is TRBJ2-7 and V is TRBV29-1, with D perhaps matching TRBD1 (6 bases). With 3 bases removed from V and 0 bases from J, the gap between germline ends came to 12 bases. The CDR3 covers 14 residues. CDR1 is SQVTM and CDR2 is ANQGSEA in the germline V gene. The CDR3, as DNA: TGCAGCGTTGAGAGCAGGGGCGACTCCTACGAGCAGTACTTC. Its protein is CSVESRGDSYEQYF.

The DNA for the CDR3 is TGTGCCAGCAGCCCCCCGAGGGGAAGGGGGGACTCCTACGAGCAGTACGTC. Translation: CASSPPRGRGDSYEQYV. V gene TRBV7-9 combines with J gene TRBJ2-7, with D perhaps TRBD1 or TRBD2 (6 bases each). Trimming took 5 bases from V and 0 from J, leaving 20 bases between them. This CDR3 is 17 amino acids long. CDR1 and CDR2 from the germline V gene are SEHNR and FQNEAQ (reference sequence).

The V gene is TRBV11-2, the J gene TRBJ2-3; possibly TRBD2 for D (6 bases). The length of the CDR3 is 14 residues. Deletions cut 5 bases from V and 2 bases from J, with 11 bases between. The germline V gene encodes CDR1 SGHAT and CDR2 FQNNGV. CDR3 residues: CASSAAGHTDTQYF. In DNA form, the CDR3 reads TGTGCCAGCAGCGCCGCGGGGCACACAGATACGCAGTATTTT.

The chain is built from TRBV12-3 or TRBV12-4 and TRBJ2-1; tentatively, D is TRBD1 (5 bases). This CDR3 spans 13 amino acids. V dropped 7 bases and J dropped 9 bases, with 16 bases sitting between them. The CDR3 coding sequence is TGTGCCAGCAAAAGGGGTTGGATTGGTGAGCAGTTCTTC. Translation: CASKRGWIGEQFF.

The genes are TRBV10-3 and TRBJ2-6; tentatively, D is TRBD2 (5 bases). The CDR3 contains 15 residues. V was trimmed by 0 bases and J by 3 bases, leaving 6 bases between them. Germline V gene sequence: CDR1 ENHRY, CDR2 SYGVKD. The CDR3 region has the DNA TGTGCCATCAGTGAGTCAGGAGGTGGGGCCAACGTCCTGACTTTC. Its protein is CAISESGGGANVLTF.

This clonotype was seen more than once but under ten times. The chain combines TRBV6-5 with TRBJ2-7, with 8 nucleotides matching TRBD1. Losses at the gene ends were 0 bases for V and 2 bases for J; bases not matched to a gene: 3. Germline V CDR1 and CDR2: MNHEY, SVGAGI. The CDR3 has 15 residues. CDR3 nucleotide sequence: TGTGCCAGCAGTTACTCATCAGGGGGCCCCTACGAGCAGTACGTC. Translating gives CASSYSSGGPYEQYV.

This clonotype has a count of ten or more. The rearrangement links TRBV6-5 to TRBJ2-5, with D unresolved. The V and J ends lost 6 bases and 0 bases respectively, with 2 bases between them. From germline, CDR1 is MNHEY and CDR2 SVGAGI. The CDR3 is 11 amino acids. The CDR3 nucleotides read TGTGCCAGCAGGAACCAAGAGACCCAGTACTTC. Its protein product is CASRNQETQYF.

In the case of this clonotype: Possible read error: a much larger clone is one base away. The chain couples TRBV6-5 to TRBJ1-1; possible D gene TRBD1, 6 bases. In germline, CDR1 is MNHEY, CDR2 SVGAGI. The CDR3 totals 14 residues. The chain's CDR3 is CASSYLQGNTESFF. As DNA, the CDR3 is TGTGCCAGCAGTTACTTGCAGGGGAACACTGAATCTTTCTTT.

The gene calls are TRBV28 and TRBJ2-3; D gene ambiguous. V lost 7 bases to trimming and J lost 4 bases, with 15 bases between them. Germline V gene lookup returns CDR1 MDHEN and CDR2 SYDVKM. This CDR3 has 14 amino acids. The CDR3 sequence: CASKKPKAPDTQYF. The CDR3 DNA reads TGTGCCAGCAAAAAACCCAAGGCCCCAGATACGCAGTATTTT.

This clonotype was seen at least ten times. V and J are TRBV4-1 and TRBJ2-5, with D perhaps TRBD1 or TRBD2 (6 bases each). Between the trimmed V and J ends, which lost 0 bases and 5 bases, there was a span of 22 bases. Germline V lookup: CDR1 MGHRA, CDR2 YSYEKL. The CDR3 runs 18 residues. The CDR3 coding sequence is TGCGCCAGCAGCCAAGATTCGGGGGCGAAAGCCGCCGGGGAGACCCAGTACTTC. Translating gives CASSQDSGAKAAGETQYF.